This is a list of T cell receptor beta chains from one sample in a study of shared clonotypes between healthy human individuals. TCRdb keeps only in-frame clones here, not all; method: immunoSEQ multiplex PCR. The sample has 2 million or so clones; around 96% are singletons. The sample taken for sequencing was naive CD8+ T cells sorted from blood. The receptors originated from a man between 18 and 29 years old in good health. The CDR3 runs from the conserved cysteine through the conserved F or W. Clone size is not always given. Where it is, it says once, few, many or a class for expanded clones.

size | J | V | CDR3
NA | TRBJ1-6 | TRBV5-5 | CASSHDVGQGNSPLHF
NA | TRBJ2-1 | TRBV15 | CATRDRGKNNEQFF
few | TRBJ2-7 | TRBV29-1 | CSARTPYEQYF
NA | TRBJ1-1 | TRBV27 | CASSFTGGTTEAFF
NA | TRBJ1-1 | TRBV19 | CASSTFGSTEAFF
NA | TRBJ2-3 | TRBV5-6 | CASSLMTSGSPTDTQYF
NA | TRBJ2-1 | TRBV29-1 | CSVEAGTGGVNEQFF
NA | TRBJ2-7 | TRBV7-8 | CASSLGHGAGYEQYF
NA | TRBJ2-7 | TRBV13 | CASSPPSGGRVYEQYF
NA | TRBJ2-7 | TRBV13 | CASSHRLAGSYEQYF
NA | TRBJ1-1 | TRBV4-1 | CASSAQGSTEAFF
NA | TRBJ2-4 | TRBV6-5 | CASSYGGAKNIQYF
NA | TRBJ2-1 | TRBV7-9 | CASSSGKNEQFF
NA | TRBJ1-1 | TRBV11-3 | CASSLHGGAEAFF
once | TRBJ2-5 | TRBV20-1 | CSVHLPAGEYF
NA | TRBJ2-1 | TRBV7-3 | CASSLYGQGNEQFF
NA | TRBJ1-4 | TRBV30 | CAWSVLGFNEKLFF
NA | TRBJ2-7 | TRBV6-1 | CASTGRIYEQYF
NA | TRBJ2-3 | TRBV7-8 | CASSLALAGGFSPSTDTQYF
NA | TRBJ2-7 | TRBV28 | CASSIGGEGYEQYF
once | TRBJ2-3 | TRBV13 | CASEGDTQYF
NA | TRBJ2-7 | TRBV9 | CASSVAPGSSYEQYF
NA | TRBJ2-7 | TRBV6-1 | CASSEESQGAYEQYF
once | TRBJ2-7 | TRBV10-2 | CASSESPQSYEQYF
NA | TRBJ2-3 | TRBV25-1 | CASRGGLDTQYF
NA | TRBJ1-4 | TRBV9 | CASSSWTGGDEKLFF
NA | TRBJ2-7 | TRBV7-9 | CASSLEDPPNEQYF
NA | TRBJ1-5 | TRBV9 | CASSVEGRDNQPQHF
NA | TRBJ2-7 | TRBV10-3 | CAISEDRGYEQYF
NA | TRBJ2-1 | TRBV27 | CASSFIATSGAYNEQFF
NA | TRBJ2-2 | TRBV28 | CASSSQGQGTGELFF
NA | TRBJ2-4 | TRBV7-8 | CASSLLLVQGDTILAKNIQYF
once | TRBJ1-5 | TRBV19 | CASSIGSQPQHF
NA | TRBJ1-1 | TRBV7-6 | CASSPIGAWDSQSNTEAFF
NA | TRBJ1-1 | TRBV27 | CASSLGQGNGDTEAFF
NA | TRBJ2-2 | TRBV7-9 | CASSLNVGVHTGELFF
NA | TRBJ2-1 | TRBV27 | CASTGSGNEQFF
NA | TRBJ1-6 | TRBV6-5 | CASRSSYNSPLHF
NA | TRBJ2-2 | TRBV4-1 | CASSQRLIPTGELFF
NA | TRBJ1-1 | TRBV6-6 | CASSYSGDRDTEAFF
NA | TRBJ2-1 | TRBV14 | CASSQDPGLVEADEQFF
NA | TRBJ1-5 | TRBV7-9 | CASSTSYSNQPQHF
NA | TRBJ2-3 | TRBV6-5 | CASSYLDNTDTQYF
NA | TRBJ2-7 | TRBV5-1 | CASSSGTSASYEQYF
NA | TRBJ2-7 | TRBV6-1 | CASEGPGQGAYEQYF
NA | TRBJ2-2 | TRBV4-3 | CASSQEGTSTIAPGELFF
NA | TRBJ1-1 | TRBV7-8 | CASSAGHSYTEAFF
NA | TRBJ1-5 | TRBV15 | CATSRAGLDQPQHF
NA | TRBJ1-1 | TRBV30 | CAWSNGREVDTEAFF
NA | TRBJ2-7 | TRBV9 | CASSVGGGLTYEQYF
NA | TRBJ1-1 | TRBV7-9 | CASSLAGAHTEAFF
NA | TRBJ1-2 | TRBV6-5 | CASSYSPGFDYGYTF
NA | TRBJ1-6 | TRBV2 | CASSRDRGSPLHF
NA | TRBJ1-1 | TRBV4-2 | CASSPHQNTEAFF